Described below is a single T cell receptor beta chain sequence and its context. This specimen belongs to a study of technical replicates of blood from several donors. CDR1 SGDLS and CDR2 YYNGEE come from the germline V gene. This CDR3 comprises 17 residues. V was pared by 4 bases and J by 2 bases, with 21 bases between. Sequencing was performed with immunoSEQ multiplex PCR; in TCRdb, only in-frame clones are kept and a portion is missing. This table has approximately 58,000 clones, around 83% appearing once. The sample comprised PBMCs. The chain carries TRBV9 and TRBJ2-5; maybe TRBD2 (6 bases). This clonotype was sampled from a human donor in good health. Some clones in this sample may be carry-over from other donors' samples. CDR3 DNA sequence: TGTGCCAGCAGCCCTAGAGCCGCGGGGAGCGGACAAGAGACCCAGTACTTC. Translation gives CASSPRAAGSGQETQYF.